This T cell receptor beta chain was captured by sequencing in a study of blood T cell repertoires in COVID-19. Overall study: The origin of the acute and convalescent COVID-19 samples was the United States, Italy and Spain. T cells, B-cell-depleted T cells, or PBMCs provided the cDNA or gDNA that served as material.

Here immunoSEQ multiplex PCR was the method, and the copy in TCRdb shows in-frame clones only, minus some. Of 80,000 to 130,000 clones listed, roughly nine tenths are singletons. CDR1 is MNHNS, CDR2 SASEGT, per germline. The CDR3 covers 15 residues. The ends lost 0 bases at V and 4 bases at J; junction bases unmatched: 3. The source material was peripheral blood. This TCR was sampled from a man aged 60 to 69 with acute or convalescent COVID-19. This chain joins TRBV6-1 and TRBJ2-5, with 9 bases fitting TRBD1. CDR3 region: CASSEARTGAETQYF. CDR3 nucleotide sequence: TGTGCCAGCAGTGAAGCAAGGACAGGGGCAGAGACCCAGTACTTC.